The clone carrying this TCR beta chain was found a few times. The antigen is unknown. Germline V CDR1 and CDR2: MNHEY, SMNVEV (reference sequence). The CDR3 is made up of 14 amino acids. The V and J ends lost 5 bases and 5 bases, in that order; junction bases with no gene match: 8. This sample stems from a study of blood T cells in healthy people across ages. Points from the study as a whole: Higher naive T cell percentage went strongly together with higher TCR beta diversity.

Every participating donor contributed 8 to 10 milliliters of peripheral blood through a draw. The use of a sample-barcoded 5' primer and a J-beta primer mix characterized a second PCR of about 7 to 12 cycles. Tagging of each cDNA molecule was performed by a template-switch adaptor with 12 random nucleotides. TCRdb used MiXCR to reprocess the 5' RACE reads, holding one entry per CDR3 protein. In the table there are about 780,000 distinct CDR3 sequences, 46% of which are singletons. The clonotype comes from an elderly man in good health. The sample taken for sequencing was blood. This chain links TRBV27 with TRBJ2-7; 8 bases fit TRBD2. CDR3 sequence reads: CASSRKLAANEQYF. CDR3 nucleotides: TGTGCCAGCAGTCGAAAACTAGCGGCCAACGAGCAGTACTTC.